This TCR beta chain appears in the sequencing data of a study of tumor and adjacent non-tumor tissue in lung cancer. Overall study: The cohort had 12 to 13 adenocarcinoma, 2 squamous cell and 1 small cell patients.

Study observations and caveats: Tumor repertoires had a smaller top 100 clone share than normal lung. Compared with tumor, normal lung showed significantly lower TCR diversity.

As for this clonotype: Its antigen remains unknown. At one of its ends the junction is not consistent with the germline gene, which may arise from a read error.

The CDR3 is 12 residues long. Germline V lookup: CDR1 ENHRY, CDR2 SYGVKD. No cell sorting was done before RNA was extracted from the tissue. Donors were chemotherapy-naive, newly diagnosed lung cancer surgical patients in China, August–late 2014. The library came from three nested PCR rounds adapted from ARM-PCR protocols. Each CDR3 protein gets one entry after TCRdb re-called the multiplex PCR reads with MiXCR. The sample holds 65,000 to 90,000 distinct CDR3 sequences; approximately 71% are singletons and the top ten take roughly 12%. This chain uses TRBV10-3 with TRBJ1-6; no reliable D call. Sequenced material: lung tumor tissue. The sequence came from a woman aged 65 to 85 with non-small cell lung cancer. Here the CDR3 reads CAFSEANSPPHF. The DNA for the CDR3 is TGTGCCTTCAGTGAAGCGAATTCACCCCCCCACTTT.